This record covers a single T cell receptor (beta chain). Which antigen it targets is not known. No base quality values were provided; no much bigger clone lies one nucleotide off. Inclusion was restricted to participants for whom at least one PBMC sample before ART initiation and at least two post-ART samples were available. Every participant with HIV received treatment in the United States of America. Before DNA extraction, cryopreserved samples of roughly 1-11 million PBMC were thawed and then washed. At the time of the earliest PBMC sample, participants with HIV were aged between about 20 and 55 years. Per participant, PBMC samples came from 1-4 timepoints prior to ART initiation and 2-8 timepoints following ART initiation, for a median of 7 samples. For every participant, serial HIV viral load, CD4+ T-cell count, ART history and demographic data were obtained. Using a Qiagen kit on a QIAcube, genomic DNA was extracted from unsorted PBMC, with samples processed in batches of 12.

The sample belongs to a study of long-term antiretroviral therapy in people with HIV (dated by TCRdb to the early 2020s). General notes on the study: Collection of the earliest samples took place about a decade ahead of the 2015 WHO recommendation for immediate ART, at a time when ART was typically delayed until CD4 counts fell. No cross-contamination during QIAcube processing was shown when test extractions of a monoclonal T-cell line were performed alongside 33 polyclonal samples. Of the roughly 30 participants with HIV, 10 to 11 were female. The cohort contributed about 200 cryopreserved PBMC samples from around 33 adults with confirmed HIV infection, collected serially over a mean of approximately 6 years (range 1-12). Whether ART initiation and durable HIV suppression were associated with changes in peripheral blood TRB repertoire composition and diversity was tested in a retrospective serial study. Here is what the overall study found, with its caveats: Samples dated from about 2004 to 2018, and the ART regimens used may be less effective than current ones. No data were available on ART adherence, viral resistance or therapy changes, limiting inferences about post-ART repertoire changes. Expanded TRB clones identified before ART initiation dominated the repertoire at all time points, although this dominance fluctuated and declined in many PLHIV after ART. Narrower CDR3 length ranges were observed in HIV repertoires than in controls, and an antigen-experienced repertoire with only a slight naive shift after ART was suggested by the network structure. Because pre-ART samples had limited cell numbers, unsorted PBMC were profiled rather than sorted CD4+ and CD8+ T cells. Limited PBMC availability meant only the TCR beta chain was sequenced, without alpha chain pairing. ART initiation was associated with a significant increase in TRB diversity, but diversity stayed significantly below transplant donor controls even after long-term ART.

The immunoSEQ hsTCRB v3.0 assay was used at survey level resolution to sequence the TRB variable region. TRB sequencing targeted a depth of roughly 35,000-50,000 T-cell genomes per sample. Pooled TRB libraries were sequenced on an Illumina MiSeq with a v3 150-cycle kit. As for the original processing: Repertoire analysis was performed in R inside a reproducible Nextflow workflow that covered QC, data transformation and analysis. LymphoSeq2, an R package for exploring AIRR-Seq data, was used to implement custom analyses. Four samples that produced fewer than 5000 total TRB sequences were removed, so 180 or so HIV repertoires were analyzed. Among the roughly 190 retained HIV repertoires, 59 were collected before ART initiation and approximately 130 after ART initiation. Repertoires were downsampled to 5000 TRB nucleotide sequences, with summary statistics averaged over 100 downsampling iterations. Only TRB sequences with CDR3 regions of at least seven amino acids were retained for analysis. Diversity was assessed using a clonality score derived from Shannon entropy and using the Gini coefficient. In the repertoire networks, any two of the top 5000 CDR3 amino acid sequences were linked whenever the two sequences differed by an edit distance of one. For TRB CDR3 amino acid sequences, antigen specificity groups and MHC restriction were predicted with GLIPH2. To flag known CMV, EBV, HIV or tissue antigen associations, CDR3 amino acid sequences were matched against VDJdb and McPAS-TCR. Pre-ART, post-ART and control groups were compared with Wilcoxon signed-rank tests and Holm-Bonferroni correction. Entries here come from immuneACCESS through TCRdb and include only in-frame sequences with V and J called. Some clones fail to appear in such tables; in the studies checked, an unresolved V gene covers under half of the shortfall, and the cause of the remainder is unknown. Clonal size and the V and J genes are those of that table, whereas D and trimming came from the DNA. The sample has 30,000 or so clones on record, approximately 86% of them singletons. The ten top clones hold around 8.2% of the sample.

This clonotype was obtained from a man aged 35 to 55 with HIV. The sample was unsorted PBMCs, taken 3 years after starting antiretroviral therapy.

The DNA sequence is TGTGCCAGCAGTGAAATGGTCACAGGGGTGGATGGCTACACCTTC. Protein translation: CASSEMVTGVDGYTF. The rearranged segments are TRBV2 and TRBJ1-2, with 7 bases matching TRBD1. The CDR3 spans 15 residues, from the cysteine through the phenylalanine. The DNA shown is the 45-base CDR3, in frame from base 1. Germline trimming: 2 bases from V, 6 bases from J; junction bases outside gene matches: 9. CDR1 and CDR2 (SNHLY, FYNNEI) derive from the germline V gene.